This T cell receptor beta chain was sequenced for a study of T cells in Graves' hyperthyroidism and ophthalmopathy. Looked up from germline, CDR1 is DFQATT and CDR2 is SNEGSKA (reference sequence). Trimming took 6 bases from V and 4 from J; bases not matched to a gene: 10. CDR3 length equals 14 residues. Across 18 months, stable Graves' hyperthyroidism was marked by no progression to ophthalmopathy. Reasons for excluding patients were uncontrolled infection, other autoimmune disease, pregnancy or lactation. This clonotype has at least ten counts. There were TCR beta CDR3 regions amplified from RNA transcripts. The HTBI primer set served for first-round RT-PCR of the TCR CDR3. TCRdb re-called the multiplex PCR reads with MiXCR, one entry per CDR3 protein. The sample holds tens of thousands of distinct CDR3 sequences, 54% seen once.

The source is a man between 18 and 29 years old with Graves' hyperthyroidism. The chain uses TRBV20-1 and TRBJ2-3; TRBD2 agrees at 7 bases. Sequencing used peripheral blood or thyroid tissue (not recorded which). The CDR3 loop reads CSATSVFSPDTQYF. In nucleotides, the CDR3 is TGCAGTGCCACTAGCGTCTTTTCCCCAGATACGCAGTATTTT.